Below, 7 T cell receptor beta chains from the same sample are listed, as sequenced in a study of T cells in Graves' hyperthyroidism and ophthalmopathy. Template material for amplifying TCR beta CDR3 regions consisted of RNA transcripts. First-round RT-PCR with HTBI primers amplified the TCR CDR3 region. One entry per CDR3 protein results from TCRdb running MiXCR on the multiplex PCR reads. This sample yields around 620,000 distinct CDR3 sequences, of which under 60% are seen a single time; under 20% belongs to the top ten. Sequencing input: peripheral blood or thyroid tissue (not recorded which). The receptors shown here come from an adult woman with Graves' disease, either hyperthyroidism or ophthalmopathy (not recorded which).

The sample holds many counts of this clonotype. The chain employs TRBV6-1 and TRBJ2-7; D is uncertain. The CDR3 extends over 13 amino acids. Germline V gene lookup returns CDR1 MNHNS and CDR2 SASEGT. Trimming stripped 8 bases from V and 2 bases from J, with 13 bases between. The CDR3 spells CASDPPTTYEQYF. For the CDR3, the DNA is TGTGCCAGCGACCCTCCTACCACCTACGAGCAGTACTTC.

The sample holds many counts of this clonotype. The chain carries TRBV7-9 and TRBJ1-2; D ambiguous. CDR1 SEHNR and CDR2 FQNEAQ come from the germline V gene (reference sequence). Deletions cut 7 bases from V and 5 bases from J, with 17 bases between. The CDR3 is made up of 14 amino acids. In DNA form, the CDR3 reads TGTGCCAGCACCTCTCGTAGGCGGATTTATGGCTACACCTTC. Translation gives CASTSRRRIYGYTF.

The V call is TRBV19, the J call TRBJ2-7; 9 bases are shared with TRBD1. The junction had 3 bases not matched to a gene; V was cut back by 6 bases and J by 6 bases. This CDR3 contains 12 residues. Looked up from germline, CDR1 is LNHDA and CDR2 is SQIVND (reference sequence). CDR3 in amino acids: CASRTTGGEQYF. The CDR3 bases are TGTGCCAGTAGAACGACAGGGGGCGAGCAGTACTTC.

In its sample, this clonotype was seen a few times. The rearrangement links TRBV10-3 to TRBJ1-2, with TRBD1 matching 8 bases. Germline values: CDR1 ENHRY, CDR2 SYGVKD. Losses at the gene ends were 4 bases for V and 6 bases for J; bases not matched to a gene: 10. CDR3 length: 15 amino acids. CDR3 coding DNA: TGTGCCATCAGTGGTGACAGGGGAGTGGAAGATGGCTACACCTTC. Translation gives CAISGDRGVEDGYTF.

This clonotype came up many times. This chain uses TRBV20-1 with TRBJ2-5, with TRBD2 matching 14 bases. V lost 5 bases and J lost 4; bases outside the gene matches: 6. Germline CDR1 reads DFQATT; CDR2 reads SNEGSKA (reference sequence). The CDR3 extends over 15 amino acids. The CDR3 DNA follows: TGCAGTGCTCGCCGACTAGCGGGAGGGGGAGAGACCCAGTACTTC. Amino acid sequence: CSARRLAGGGETQYF.

This clonotype was seen more than once but under ten times. The chain links TRBV28 to TRBJ1-1; D is unclear. The CDR3 length is 12 residues. Germline V gives CDR1 MDHEN, CDR2 SYDVKM. Trimming took 7 bases from V and 11 from J, leaving 17 bases between them. This chain's CDR3 is CASNGRTLRAFF. The CDR3, as DNA: TGTGCCAGCAACGGCAGAACCCTTAGGGCTTTCTTT.

J is TRBJ1-3 and V is TRBV10-3, with D hard to call. Germline V gene sequence: CDR1 ENHRY, CDR2 SYGVKD. Between the trimmed V and J ends, which lost 5 bases and 7 bases, there was a span of 15 bases. The CDR3 has 14 residues. The CDR3 DNA sequence: TGTGCCATCAGTACAACCGAGCGCCGGAACACCATATATTTT. Residues: CAISTTERRNTIYF.